Presented here are 29 T cell receptor beta chains from one specimen sequenced in a study of blood T cell repertoires in COVID-19. TCRdb keeps only in-frame clones here, not all; method: immunoSEQ multiplex PCR. This repertoire shows 95,000 to 110,000 clones, around 90% found once; its top ten account for about 3%. The sequencing input was peripheral blood. The receptors shown here come from a human donor in a cohort sampled during active COVID-19.

The chain combines TRBV27 with TRBJ1-4; 10 bases line up with TRBD1. This CDR3 is built from 14 residues. V lost 4 bases and J lost 8; bases outside the gene matches: 4. Germline V gene sequence: CDR1 MNHEY, CDR2 SMNVEV (reference sequence). The CDR3 nucleotides read TGTGCCAGCAGTTGGGACAGGGGCAGAGAAAAACTGTTTTTT. It encodes CASSWDRGREKLFF.

The chain couples TRBV12-3 or TRBV12-4 to TRBJ1-2, with 11 bases aligning to TRBD1. Germline trimming cut 6 bases from V and 6 bases from J; bases unmatched to any gene: 3. There are 13 residues in the CDR3. DNA of the CDR3: TGTGCCAGCAGCTGGACAGGGGGCAATGGCTACACCTTC. Translation: CASSWTGGNGYTF.

The chain is built from TRBV28 and TRBJ2-1; perhaps TRBD2 as D (5 bases). The CDR3 sequence is 16 residues long. With 8 bases removed from V and 0 bases from J, the gap between germline ends came to 17 bases. Germline CDR1 reads MDHEN; CDR2 reads SYDVKM. This CDR3 is CASFGDLFYSYNEQFF. In DNA, the CDR3 is TGTGCCAGCTTCGGGGATCTTTTTTACTCCTACAATGAGCAGTTCTTC.

The rearrangement links TRBV27 to TRBJ1-3; D is undetermined. V gave up 3 bases and J gave up 4 bases, with 10 bases separating them. Germline assignment: CDR1 MNHEY and CDR2 SMNVEV (reference sequence). The CDR3 runs to 14 residues. The CDR3 DNA is TGTGCCAGCAGTTTCTCCCTAGGAGGAAACACCATATATTTT. It is translated as CASSFSLGGNTIYF.

J is TRBJ2-3 and V is TRBV5-1, with D possibly matching TRBD2 (6 bases). Germline lookup yields CDR1 SGHRS and CDR2 YFSETQ. The CDR3 totals 16 residues. Trimming stripped 4 bases from V and 4 bases from J, with 19 bases between. CDR3 nucleotide sequence: TGCGCCAGCAGCCCCTGGACTATCCGCCCATCAGATACGCAGTATTTT. It codes for CASSPWTIRPSDTQYF.

The chain uses TRBV2 and TRBJ1-5, with TRBD1 as a possible D gene (6 bases). With 4 bases removed from V and 1 base from J, the gap between germline ends came to 14 bases. CDR3 size: 16 residues. Germline CDR1 SNHLY, CDR2 FYNNEI. The CDR3 is CASSGQGPRSNQPQHF. The CDR3 DNA is TGTGCCAGCAGTGGGCAGGGGCCTAGAAGCAATCAGCCCCAGCATTTT.

The chain joins TRBV7-2 to TRBJ2-4, with D possibly being TRBD1 (5 bases). Trimming pared 1 base from V and 4 bases from J, leaving 14 bases between. Per germline, CDR1 SGHTA and CDR2 FQGNSA. This CDR3 comprises 16 residues. CDR3 amino acids: CASSLVLQALKNIQYF. The CDR3 DNA reads as TGTGCCAGCAGCTTAGTCTTACAGGCATTGAAAAACATTCAGTACTTC. The full variable domain, in which reference TRBV7-2 and TRBJ2-4 provide the parts outside the CDR3, is GAGVSQSPSNKVTEKGKDVELRCDPISGHTALYWYRQSLGQGLEFLIYFQGNSAPDKSGLPSDRFSAERTGGSVSTLTIQRTQQEDSAVYLCASSLVLQALKNIQYFGAGTRLSVL.

The genes are TRBV5-1 and TRBJ1-2; D is ambiguous. V dropped 3 bases and J dropped 5 bases, with 5 bases sitting between them. The CDR3 spans 11 residues. CDR1 and CDR2 (germline): SGHRS, YFSETQ. This CDR3 is CASSSPYGYTF. CDR3 bases: TGCGCCAGCAGCTCCCCTTATGGCTACACCTTC.

This chain uses TRBV5-1 with TRBJ2-1, with TRBD2 identical over 7 bases. V shed 0 bases and J 3 bases; nucleotides not matched to a gene: 6. From germline, CDR1 is SGHRS and CDR2 YFSETQ. This CDR3 spans 16 amino acids. CDR3 amino acids: CASSLDTSSGYNEQFF. For the CDR3, the DNA is TGCGCCAGCAGCTTGGACACATCTAGCGGCTACAATGAGCAGTTCTTC.

This clone was recorded once. This sequence joins TRBV24-1 and TRBJ2-1; possibly TRBD2 for D (5 bases). Per germline, CDR1 KGHDR and CDR2 SFDVKD. CDR3 length equals 14 residues. Trimming stripped 6 bases from V and 9 bases from J, with 17 bases between. The CDR3 loop reads CATSRERSVREQFF. DNA for the CDR3: TGTGCCACCAGTCGAGAGCGGTCAGTACGTGAGCAGTTCTTC.

This clone was seen a single time. The chain has TRBV4-3 and TRBJ2-2; 8 nucleotides agree with TRBD2. CDR1 is LGHNA and CDR2 is YSLEER in the germline V gene. V was pared by 0 bases and J by 4 bases, with 1 base of the junction left unmatched. The CDR3 extends over 15 amino acids. Written as DNA, the CDR3 is TGCGCCAGCAGCCAAGATAGCGGGATCACCGGGGAGCTGTTTTTT. Translated, it gives CASSQDSGITGELFF.

This clone has a handful of counts. The chain links TRBV7-2 to TRBJ1-4; possible D gene TRBD1, 5 bases. V lost 2 bases and J lost 8, with 15 bases in between. The CDR3 runs to 15 residues. The germline CDR1 and CDR2 sequences are SGHTA and FQGNSA. The DNA for the CDR3 is TGTGCCAGCAGCTTACTACAGGAGTCTCGAGAAAAACTGTTTTTT. As protein: CASSLLQESREKLFF.

This chain links TRBV6-2 or TRBV6-3 with TRBJ1-4, with a tentative D call TRBD1 (5 bases). V was trimmed by 3 bases and J by 2 bases, leaving 10 bases between them. Germline CDR1 reads MNHEY; CDR2 reads SVGEGT. This CDR3 is built from 15 residues. The CDR3 DNA sequence: TGTGCCAGCAGTTATGCGGGGCAGACTAATGAAAAACTGTTTTTT. Translating it yields CASSYAGQTNEKLFF.

The chain employs TRBV9 and TRBJ1-2; the match to TRBD1 covers 9 bases. CDR3 size: 15 residues. After removal of 5 bases from V and 4 bases from J, the junction contained 9 bases not matched to a gene. Germline loops: CDR1 SGDLS, CDR2 YYNGEE. The CDR3 protein is CASRPTGGEGYGYTF. The CDR3 DNA reads as TGTGCCAGCAGACCCACAGGGGGCGAGGGCTATGGCTACACCTTC.

The CDR3 DNA reads as TGTGCCAGCAGCCAAGATCCGACTAGCGGGAGGGTGACAGATACGCAGTATTTT. The encoded protein is CASSQDPTSGRVTDTQYF. The chain uses TRBV14 and TRBJ2-3; 14 nucleotides line up with TRBD2. Germline-derived CDR1 and CDR2 are SGHDN and FVKESK. The CDR3 is 18 amino acids. With V trimmed by 0 bases and J by 3 bases, 5 bases remained unmatched.

V usage is TRBV2 and J usage is TRBJ1-5, with D hard to call. V dropped 0 bases and J dropped 2 bases, with 8 bases sitting between them. The CDR3 extends over 15 amino acids. CDR1 is SNHLY, CDR2 FYNNEI, per germline. The DNA for the CDR3 is TGTGCCAGCAGTGAAGCGCTCGGGGGCAATCAGCCCCAGCATTTT. It specifies CASSEALGGNQPQHF. The full variable domain, completed using reference TRBV2 and TRBJ1-5, is EPEVTQTPSHQVTQMGQEVILRCVPISNHLYFYWYRQILGQKVEFLVSFYNNEISEKSEIFDDQFSVERPDGSNFTLKIRSTKLEDSAMYFCASSEALGGNQPQHFGDGTRLSIL.

This rearrangement joins TRBV10-3 to TRBJ2-5; TRBD1 is a possible D gene (5 bases). The CDR3 is 12 residues long. Trimming pared 8 bases from V and 3 bases from J, leaving 10 bases between. Germline V lookup: CDR1 ENHRY, CDR2 SYGVKD. CDR3 in DNA: TGTGCCATCGGGCAGGGAAAAGAGACCCAGTACTTC. Protein: CAIGQGKETQYF.

This clone was seen only once. The V call is TRBV13, the J call TRBJ2-3, with D possibly matching TRBD1 (6 bases). The ends were cut back, 5 bases at V and 0 bases at J, with 15 bases in the middle. The CDR3 contains 16 residues. Germline V gene lookup returns CDR1 PRHDT and CDR2 FYEKMQ (reference sequence). CDR3 in DNA: TGTGCCAGCAGCCCAATGGGGGCCCTTAGCACAGATACGCAGTATTTT. Its translation is CASSPMGALSTDTQYF.

This chain joins TRBV11-3 and TRBJ1-2, with D possibly TRBD1 on 5 matching bases. Looked up from germline, CDR1 is SGHNT and CDR2 is YENEEA. V was shortened by 1 base and J by 4 bases, with 7 bases between the two germline ends. The CDR3 sequence is 13 residues long. CDR3 nucleotides: TGTGCCAGCAGCTTAGCCACAGGCTATGGCTACACCTTC. Translated, it gives CASSLATGYGYTF.

This clone has more than one count but fewer than ten. This chain links TRBV29-1 with TRBJ1-5; TRBD1 aligns across 8 bases. The CDR3 consists of 14 residues. The germline V gene encodes CDR1 SQVTM and CDR2 ANQGSEA. V trimming: 5 bases; J trimming: 4 bases; junction bases outside the gene matches: 7. Written as DNA, the CDR3 is TGCAGCGTTTCAGGGGGCATAGGTAATCAGCCCCAGCATTTT. It specifies CSVSGGIGNQPQHF.

V and J are TRBV19 and TRBJ2-3; 16 nucleotides align to TRBD2. Trimming removed 5 bases from V and 6 bases from J; junction bases left unmatched: 2. The CDR3 is 15 residues long. Germline-derived CDR1 and CDR2 are LNHDA and SQIVND (reference sequence). CDR3 region: CASSPGLAGGDTQYF. The CDR3 DNA is TGTGCCAGTAGTCCGGGACTAGCGGGAGGGGATACGCAGTATTTT.

The chain employs TRBV27 and TRBJ2-6; D perhaps matches TRBD1 (6 bases). In germline, CDR1 is MNHEY, CDR2 SMNVEV (reference sequence). V gave up 6 bases and J gave up 2 bases, with 11 bases separating them. The CDR3 runs 15 residues. CDR3 DNA sequence: TGTGCCAGCAGCCACAGGGTCACTGGGGCCAACGTCCTGACTTTC. This sequence encodes CASSHRVTGANVLTF.

This clone was recorded only once. V is TRBV9 and J is TRBJ2-7; D unclear. Germline CDR1 SGDLS, CDR2 YYNGEE. This CDR3 comprises 14 residues. V was cut by 0 bases and J by 2 bases, with 9 bases left in between. In nucleotides, the CDR3 is TGTGCCAGCAGCGTAGGTGGCTCCCCCTACGAGCAGTACTTC. It codes for CASSVGGSPYEQYF.

The rearrangement joins TRBV7-8 to TRBJ2-1, with 9 nucleotides matching TRBD2. Germline CDR1 and CDR2: SGHVS and FQNEAQ. The CDR3 has 15 residues. Trimming took 7 bases from V and 5 from J; bases not matched to a gene: 9. The CDR3 bases are TGTGCCAGCACCTGGGGTAGCGGGGGAAACAATGAGCAGTTCTTC. Translation: CASTWGSGGNNEQFF.

In DNA, the CDR3 is TGTGCCAGCAGCTTAGACGGCATACAGACCTATGGCTACACCTTC. As protein: CASSLDGIQTYGYTF. The gene calls are TRBV7-9 and TRBJ1-2, with D uncertain. This CDR3 region has 15 residues. Trimming left V 1 base short and J 4 bases short, with 13 bases between. From germline, CDR1 is SEHNR and CDR2 FQNEAQ (reference sequence). Complete variable domain (other parts from reference TRBV7-9 and TRBJ1-2): DTGVSQNPRHKITKRGQNVTFRCDPISEHNRLYWYRQTLGQGPEFLTYFQNEAQLEKSRLLSDRFSAERPKGSFSTLEIQRTEQGDSAMYLCASSLDGIQTYGYTFGSGTRLTVV.

The chain combines TRBV6-6 with TRBJ1-6; D gene ambiguous. The germline gives CDR1 MNHNY, CDR2 SVGAGI (reference sequence). Trimming left V 4 bases short and J 5 bases short, with 12 bases between. This CDR3 has 15 amino acids. CDR3 DNA sequence: TGTGCCAGCAGTTGGAGCGGACCTAATAATTCACCCCTCCACTTT. Translating it yields CASSWSGPNNSPLHF.

This CDR3 is CASRWDRANEKLFF. CDR3 nucleotide sequence: TGTGCCAGCAGATGGGACAGGGCTAATGAAAAACTGTTTTTT. J is TRBJ1-4 and V is TRBV6-5, with 9 bases lining up with TRBD1. J lost 3 bases, V lost 6 bases, and 2 bases had no gene match. The CDR3 runs to 14 residues. Germline-derived CDR1 and CDR2 are MNHEY and SVGAGI.

The chain has TRBV28 and TRBJ1-1; 10 bases are a match to TRBD1. This CDR3 has 16 amino acids. Unmatched junction bases numbered 5, after V lost 4 bases and J lost 0 bases. The germline V gene has CDR1 MDHEN and CDR2 SYDVKM. The CDR3: CASSSPGQGLNTEAFF. Written as DNA, the CDR3 is TGTGCCAGCAGTTCCCCGGGACAGGGGTTGAACACTGAAGCTTTCTTT.

The chain carries TRBV7-2 and TRBJ1-5, with D possibly being TRBD1 (6 bases). The CDR3 has 16 amino acids. V was cut by 1 base and J by 1 base, with 11 bases left in between. Germline V CDR1 and CDR2: SGHTA, FQGNSA. The CDR3 nucleotides are TGTGCCAGCAGCTTAGGGGGGCTCAGGAGCAATCAGCCCCAGCATTTT. This gives the protein CASSLGGLRSNQPQHF. The full variable domain, with the rest looked up from reference TRBV7-2 and TRBJ1-5, is GAGVSQSPSNKVTEKGKDVELRCDPISGHTALYWYRQSLGQGLEFLIYFQGNSAPDKSGLPSDRFSAERTGGSVSTLTIQRTQQEDSAVYLCASSLGGLRSNQPQHFGDGTRLSIL.